Sequencing of this T cell receptor beta chain was carried out in a study of blood T cell repertoires in COVID-19. How the authors handled the data: For nucleated cells, counts were estimated from reference gene primer amplification. TCRdb keeps only in-frame clones here, not all; method: immunoSEQ multiplex PCR. V and J calls and clone size are those listed in that table; D and trimming were worked out from the DNA. The sample records hundreds of thousands of clones, 84% being singletons. The CDR3 has 12 residues. Deletions cut 10 bases from V and 2 bases from J, with 11 bases between. Germline V gene lookup returns CDR1 MNHEY and CDR2 SVGAGI.

This rearrangement joins TRBV6-5 to TRBJ1-2; D is unclear. The sequence was collected from a human donor in a cohort sampled during active COVID-19. Sequencing was performed on peripheral blood. The CDR3 nucleotides are TGTGCCACTAAGACAATGAACTATGGCTACACCTTC. It translates to CATKTMNYGYTF.